This T cell receptor (beta chain) stems from a study of Tregs in tolerant kidney transplant recipients. Study results and caveats: Findings come from small patient numbers and require larger validation.

Assay: immunoSEQ multiplex PCR; the TCRdb copy retains only in-frame clones and omits some. The sample records 95,000 or so clones, 93% being singletons. The nonmyeloablative bone marrow transplants came from related graft donors, with transient mixed chimerism. CD4+CD25+CD127- Tregs, CD4+CD25- non-Tregs, CD4 and CD8 cells were sorted. On this clone itself: What it binds is not known.

V was shortened by 4 bases and J by 10 bases, with 14 bases between the two germline ends. The CDR3 spans 12 residues. CDR1 is LGHNT and CDR2 is FRNRAP in the germline V gene. The chain carries TRBV12-5 and TRBJ2-7, with a weak D call TRBD1 (6 bases). Source: CD4+ T cells from blood (PBMCs), taken 12 months after the transplant. This TCR derives from a human patient who received a combined kidney and bone marrow transplant. The T cells may partly be graft donor cells. CDR3 sequence: CASGSLAGTQYF. The CDR3 DNA reads as TGTGCTAGTGGTTCCCTGGCCGGGACACAGTACTTC. The variable domain in full, with the rest retrieved from reference TRBV12-5 and TRBJ2-7, is DARVTQTPRHKVTEMGQEVTMRCQPILGHNTVFWYRQTMMQGLELLAYFRNRAPLDDSGMPKDRFSAEMPDATLATLKIQPSEPRDSAVYFCASGSLAGTQYFGPGTRLTVT.